Each of the 21 T cell receptor beta chains below was sequenced from the same sample in a study of CD8+ T cells in alopecia areata. Reverse transcribed after extraction, RNA yielded cDNA as the sequencing template. Assay used: immunoSEQ multiplex PCR; TCRdb lists only in-frame clones, some missing. The sample lists around 120,000 clones; 45% to 50% were seen once. Sequenced: NKG2D-low CD8+ T cells sorted from blood. These receptors all come from a human donor with alopecia areata.

The J gene is TRBJ2-1, the V gene TRBV29-1; 9 bases map to TRBD2. The CDR3 has 15 residues. The germline CDR1 and CDR2 sequences are SQVTM and ANQGSEA. Losses at the gene ends were 0 bases for V and 6 bases for J; bases not matched to a gene: 6. The CDR3 reads CSVEDGLAGTNEQFF. CDR3 DNA sequence: TGCAGCGTTGAAGATGGTCTAGCGGGGACCAATGAGCAGTTCTTC.

The chain employs TRBV19 and TRBJ2-6; D is ambiguous. CDR1 and CDR2 (germline): LNHDA, SQIVND (reference sequence). V was pared by 3 bases and J by 2 bases, with 8 bases between. The CDR3 has 15 amino acids. Here the CDR3 DNA reads TGTGCCAGTAGTATCGAGGTAACTGGGGCCAACGTCCTGACTTTC. It yields the protein CASSIEVTGANVLTF.

The J gene is TRBJ2-4, the V gene TRBV4-1; tentatively, D is TRBD2 (5 bases). Germline V gene lookup returns CDR1 MGHRA and CDR2 YSYEKL. This CDR3 has 14 amino acids. Trimming removed 1 base at V and 8 bases at J, with 12 bases between. CDR3 sequence: CASSQVETGDIQYF. Here the CDR3 DNA reads TGCGCCAGCAGCCAAGTTGAAACCGGGGACATTCAGTACTTC.

The chain recombines TRBV7-9 with TRBJ1-6; D remains ambiguous. Trimming stripped 5 bases from V and 10 bases from J, with 15 bases between. The CDR3 loop spans 14 amino acids. Germline V gene sequence: CDR1 SEHNR, CDR2 FQNEAQ (reference sequence). The CDR3 region is CASSRVKSSSPLHF. The DNA for the CDR3 is TGTGCCAGCAGCCGGGTGAAGTCAAGCTCACCCCTCCACTTT.

The sample holds a few counts of this clone. The rearrangement links TRBV29-1 to TRBJ2-2; the D is unclear. The CDR3 is 10 residues long. Germline-derived CDR1 and CDR2 are SQVTM and ANQGSEA. Trimming left V 7 bases short and J 6 bases short, with 6 bases between. DNA for the CDR3: TGCAGCGGTCTCTCCGGGGAGCTGTTTTTT. Protein sequence: CSGLSGELFF.

This clone has a single count. The chain combines TRBV29-1 with TRBJ2-7; D is unclear. Trimming cost V 2 bases and J 0 bases, with 14 bases left between them. The CDR3 extends over 15 amino acids. Per germline, CDR1 SQVTM and CDR2 ANQGSEA. The CDR3 DNA is TGCAGCGTTGAACTGGTAACAGAGAGCTCCTACGAGCAGTACTTC. Translating gives CSVELVTESSYEQYF.

The genes are TRBV2 and TRBJ2-2, with 7 bases identical to TRBD1. Germline V gene data show CDR1 as SNHLY and CDR2 as FYNNEI. This CDR3 spans 14 amino acids. After removal of 10 bases from V and 5 bases from J, the junction contained 10 bases not matched to a gene. The CDR3 nucleotides are TGTGCCACTACGCAGGGGGTCACAACCGGGGAGCTGTTTTTT. Its translation is CATTQGVTTGELFF.

V gene TRBV27 combines with J gene TRBJ2-5; D is unresolved. This CDR3 has 13 residues. The ends were cut back, 3 bases at V and 5 bases at J, with 10 bases in the middle. CDR1 is MNHEY and CDR2 is SMNVEV in the germline V gene (reference sequence). CDR3 loop: CASSFGFEETQYF. The CDR3, as DNA: TGTGCCAGCAGTTTCGGCTTCGAGGAGACCCAGTACTTC.

The rearrangement uses TRBV30 and TRBJ2-1; TRBD1 matches at 10 bases. The CDR3 length is 15 residues. Germline CDR1 is GTSNPN and CDR2 is SVGIG (reference sequence). V dropped 0 bases and J dropped 3; count of bases not matched to a gene: 2. The CDR3 sequence is CAWSVGTGVYNEQFF. CDR3 bases: TGTGCCTGGAGTGTCGGGACAGGGGTCTACAATGAGCAGTTCTTC. Supplemented by reference TRBV30 and TRBJ2-1, the full variable domain reads SQTIHQWPATLVQPVGSPLSLECTVEGTSNPNLYWYRQAAGRGLQLLFYSVGIGQISSEVPQNLSASRPQDRQFILSSKKLLLSDSGFYLCAWSVGTGVYNEQFFGPGTRLTVL.

V usage is TRBV28 and J usage is TRBJ2-1; possible D gene TRBD2, 6 bases. The V end lost 5 bases, the J end lost 6 bases, and 8 bases lay between the germline ends. Looked up from germline, CDR1 is MDHEN and CDR2 is SYDVKM. The CDR3 has 12 amino acids. The CDR3 region is CASSIAVNEQFF. CDR3 coding DNA: TGTGCCAGCAGTATAGCGGTCAATGAGCAGTTCTTC.

This clone came up once. The chain has TRBV4-1 and TRBJ2-7; D ambiguous. Germline CDR1 and CDR2: MGHRA and YSYEKL. The length of the CDR3 is 15 residues. Trimming pared 0 bases from V and 2 bases from J, leaving 11 bases between. CDR3 nucleotide sequence: TGCGCCAGCAGCCAAGAGCCCGGACGGGCCTACGAGCAGTACTTC. Translated: CASSQEPGRAYEQYF.

In nucleotides, the CDR3 is TGTGCCAGCAGCACCGGGACAGGGAATAGGGATACGCAGTATTTT. Encoded protein: CASSTGTGNRDTQYF. This rearrangement joins TRBV11-2 to TRBJ2-3; 9 nucleotides match TRBD1. In germline, CDR1 is SGHAT, CDR2 FQNNGV. The CDR3 extends over 15 amino acids. With 5 bases clipped from V and 6 bases from J, the junction kept 9 bases outside the gene matches.

The genes are TRBV10-3 and TRBJ2-7; D tentatively fits TRBD1 or TRBD2 (7 bases each). The CDR3 is 11 residues long. Germline V gene lookup returns CDR1 ENHRY and CDR2 SYGVKD. DNA for the CDR3: TGTGCTTGTACCCAGGGGGAGGGGCAGTACTTC. Translating gives CACTQGEGQYF.

This clone was seen only a few times. The chain couples TRBV29-1 to TRBJ1-5, with 7 nucleotides matching TRBD1. V lost 6 bases and J lost 0; bases outside the gene matches: 8. Germline CDR1 is SQVTM and CDR2 is ANQGSEA. The CDR3 is 15 residues long. CDR3 amino acids: CSVSRTGDSNQPQHF. Written as DNA, the CDR3 is TGCAGCGTCTCAAGGACAGGAGATAGCAATCAGCCCCAGCATTTT.

The genes are TRBV6-5 and TRBJ2-5; TRBD1 matches at 8 bases. The CDR3 loop spans 15 amino acids. Trimming removed 8 bases from V and 0 bases from J; junction bases left unmatched: 8. Germline V CDR1 and CDR2: MNHEY, SVGAGI. DNA for the CDR3: TGTGCCAGCGGTTTGGGGGACAGGAACCAAGAGACCCAGTACTTC. Its protein product is CASGLGDRNQETQYF.

This clone was picked up a small number of times. The genes are TRBV29-1 and TRBJ2-7, with D possibly TRBD1 on 5 matching bases. V lost 3 bases to trimming and J lost 2 bases, with 17 bases between them. The CDR3 loop spans 15 amino acids. The germline V gene has CDR1 SQVTM and CDR2 ANQGSEA. CDR3 amino acids: CSVDIGQGHPYEQYF. For the CDR3, the DNA is TGCAGCGTTGATATTGGGCAGGGCCATCCCTACGAGCAGTACTTC.

The chain employs TRBV29-1 and TRBJ2-1; D may correspond to TRBD1 or TRBD2 (5 bases each). V was pared by 1 base and J by 5 bases, with 15 bases between. Germline V gives CDR1 SQVTM, CDR2 ANQGSEA. The CDR3 length is 15 residues. In DNA, the CDR3 is TGCAGCGTTGAAGCTCAGGGACCGAGAGACAATGAGCAGTTCTTC. Protein product: CSVEAQGPRDNEQFF.

Only a few counts were recorded for this clone. The chain carries TRBV14 and TRBJ2-4; D gene ambiguous. The germline V and J ends were trimmed by 5 bases and 0 bases, with 11 bases remaining between them. CDR3 length equals 15 residues. Looked up from germline, CDR1 is SGHDN and CDR2 is FVKESK. DNA for the CDR3: TGTGCCAGCAGCTATGCAATAGGAGCCAAAAACATTCAGTACTTC. Translated: CASSYAIGAKNIQYF.

The chain carries TRBV7-3 and TRBJ2-4; 8 positions match TRBD1. J gave up 8 bases and V 5 bases, and 11 bases lay outside the gene matches. CDR3 length: 15 amino acids. Germline lookup yields CDR1 SGHTA and CDR2 FQGTGA. CDR3 protein: CASSLAGRGQDIQYF. The CDR3 region has the DNA TGTGCCAGCAGCCTCGCGGGCAGGGGGCAGGACATTCAGTACTTC.

This clone has more than one count but fewer than ten. The chain joins TRBV27 to TRBJ2-3; D gene uncertain. Per the germline V gene, CDR1 is MNHEY and CDR2 is SMNVEV (reference sequence). The CDR3 covers 14 residues. Between the trimmed V and J ends, which lost 5 bases and 3 bases, there was a span of 12 bases. The CDR3 nucleotides read TGTGCCAGCAGTCCCCTTGGGTCGACAGATACGCAGTATTTT. It is translated as CASSPLGSTDTQYF.

This clone was detected only a few times. The V gene is TRBV7-6, the J gene TRBJ2-7; D not resolved. V was cut by 1 base and J by 3 bases, with 10 bases left in between. This CDR3 comprises 14 residues. Germline CDR1 and CDR2: SGHVS and FNYEAQ. The CDR3: CASSLEGPGYEQYF. In DNA form, the CDR3 reads TGTGCCAGCAGCTTAGAAGGCCCCGGCTACGAGCAGTACTTC. The full variable domain, in which reference TRBV7-6 and TRBJ2-7 provide the parts outside the CDR3, is GAGVSQSPRYKVTKRGQDVALRCDPISGHVSLYWYRQALGQGPEFLTYFNYEAQQDKSGLPNDRFSAERPEGSISTLTIQRTEQRDSAMYRCASSLEGPGYEQYFGPGTRLTVT.